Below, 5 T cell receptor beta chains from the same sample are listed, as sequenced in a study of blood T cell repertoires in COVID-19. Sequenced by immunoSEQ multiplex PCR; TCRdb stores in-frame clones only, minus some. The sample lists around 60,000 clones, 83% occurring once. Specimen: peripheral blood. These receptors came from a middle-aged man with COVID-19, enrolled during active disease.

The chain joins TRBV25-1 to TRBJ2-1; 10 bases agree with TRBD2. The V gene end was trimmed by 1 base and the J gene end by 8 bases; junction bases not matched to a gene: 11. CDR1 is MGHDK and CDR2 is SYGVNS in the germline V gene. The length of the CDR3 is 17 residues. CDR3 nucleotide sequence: TGTGCCAGCAGTGAATGGCCCCTAGCGGGAGTCTCGGATGAGCAGTTCTTC. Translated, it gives CASSEWPLAGVSDEQFF.

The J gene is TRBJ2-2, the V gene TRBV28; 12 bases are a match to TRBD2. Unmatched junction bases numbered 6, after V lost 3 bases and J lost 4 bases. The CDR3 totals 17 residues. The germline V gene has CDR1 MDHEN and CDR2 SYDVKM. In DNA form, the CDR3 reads TGTGCCAGCAGTTTGCTAGCGGGAGGGCCGGGCACCGGGGAGCTGTTTTTT. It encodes CASSLLAGGPGTGELFF.

CDR3 sequence: CASSSDSREQYF. Written as DNA, the CDR3 is TGTGCCAGCTCATCGGACAGTCGGGAGCAGTACTTC. V is TRBV18 and J is TRBJ2-7; possibly TRBD1 for D (6 bases). The V and J ends lost 5 bases and 7 bases respectively, with 12 bases between them. Looked up from germline, CDR1 is KGHSH and CDR2 is LQKENI. The CDR3 length is 12 residues. Together with reference TRBV18 and TRBJ2-7, the CDR3 gives the full variable domain: NAGVMQNPRHLVRRRGQEARLRCSPMKGHSHVYWYRQLPEEGLKFMVYLQKENIIDESGMPKERFSAEFPKEGPSILRIQQVVRGDSAAYFCASSSDSREQYFGPGTRLTVT.

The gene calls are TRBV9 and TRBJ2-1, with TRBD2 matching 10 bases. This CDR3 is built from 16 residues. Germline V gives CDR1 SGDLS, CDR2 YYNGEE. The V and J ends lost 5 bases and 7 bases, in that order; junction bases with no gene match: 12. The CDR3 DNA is TGTGCCAGCAGTGACTTTAGCGGGAGGCTGGGGAATGAGCAGTTCTTC. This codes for CASSDFSGRLGNEQFF.

DNA of the CDR3: TGTGCCAGCAGTTCCCCGGGGGGGGGTCGTAACACTGAAGCTTTCTTT. Translation gives CASSSPGGGRNTEAFF. This sequence joins TRBV28 and TRBJ1-1, with D perhaps matching TRBD1 (5 bases). This CDR3 is 16 amino acids long. V was clipped by 4 bases and J by 2 bases, with 17 bases between them. Germline V gene lookup returns CDR1 MDHEN and CDR2 SYDVKM.